The 10 T cell receptor beta chains in this list originate from one sample, sequenced in a study of blood T cell repertoires in COVID-19. Sequencing used immunoSEQ multiplex PCR; TCRdb keeps in-frame clones, though not all of them. This sample has approximately 90,000 clones, with roughly 77% found just once. The sequenced sample consisted of peripheral blood. These receptors were taken from a human donor in a cohort sampled during active COVID-19.

The chain uses TRBV19 and TRBJ1-4; D is undetermined. The germline V gene has CDR1 LNHDA and CDR2 SQIVND (reference sequence). The germline V and J ends were trimmed by 3 bases and 0 bases, with 14 bases remaining between them. This CDR3 is built from 17 residues. The CDR3 DNA reads as TGTGCCAGTAGTATGGGCACACCAGGTGCAACTAATGAAAAACTGTTTTTT. Its translation is CASSMGTPGATNEKLFF. Together with reference TRBV19 and TRBJ1-4, the CDR3 gives the full variable domain: DGGITQSPKYLFRKEGQNVTLSCEQNLNHDAMYWYRQDPGQGLRLIYYSQIVNDFQKGDIAEGYSVSREKKESFPLTVTSAQKNPTAFYLCASSMGTPGATNEKLFFGSGTQLSVL.

The table lists this clone with many counts. The chain uses TRBV18 and TRBJ1-5; D perhaps matches TRBD1 (5 bases). The CDR3 totals 16 residues. Deletions cut 4 bases from V and 0 bases from J, with 13 bases between. Germline CDR1 and CDR2: KGHSH and LQKENI. CDR3 in DNA: TGTGCCAGCTCACGGACCAGACAGTATAGCAATCAGCCCCAGCATTTT. This gives the protein CASSRTRQYSNQPQHF.

The rearrangement uses TRBV6-6 and TRBJ1-5; unclear D gene. The germline V and J ends were trimmed by 8 bases and 4 bases, with 9 bases remaining between them. CDR3 length: 12 residues. The germline V gene has CDR1 MNHNY and CDR2 SVGAGI (reference sequence). CDR3 region: CASAKPNQPQHF. For the CDR3, the DNA is TGTGCCAGCGCGAAACCTAATCAGCCCCAGCATTTT.

The count of this clone is one. This chain connects TRBV14 to TRBJ2-7, with 9 bases lining up with TRBD2. Germline CDR1 is SGHDN and CDR2 is FVKESK. V dropped 0 bases and J dropped 0; count of bases not matched to a gene: 21. CDR3 size: 22 residues. The CDR3 DNA is TGTGCCAGCAGCCAAGAAATACCTTTGGGGCTAGCGGGAATCGAAAGCTCCTACGAGCAGTACTTC. It specifies CASSQEIPLGLAGIESSYEQYF.

The rearrangement links TRBV11-1 to TRBJ1-3; the D gene is possibly TRBD1 (6 bases). The CDR3 is 15 residues long. Germline CDR1 and CDR2: SGHAT and FQDESV (reference sequence). Trimming left V 3 bases short and J 4 bases short, with 13 bases between. The CDR3 loop is CASSFGRTDGNTIYF. The DNA for the CDR3 is TGTGCCAGCAGCTTTGGAAGGACAGACGGAAACACCATATATTTT.

J is TRBJ2-7 and V is TRBV3-1 (or the pseudogene TRBV3-2); a weak D match, TRBD1 (6 bases). This CDR3 region has 16 residues. From germline, CDR1 is LGHDT and CDR2 YNNKEL (reference sequence). Deletions cut 2 bases from V and 0 bases from J, with 14 bases between. The CDR3 nucleotides read TGTGCCAGCAGCCAACCGGGACAAACGACCTCCTACGAGCAGTACTTC. Translated: CASSQPGQTTSYEQYF.

The V and J genes are TRBV10-2 and TRBJ2-4, with TRBD2 matching over 7 bases. V dropped 6 bases and J dropped 1; count of bases not matched to a gene: 6. CDR3 length equals 15 residues. Per germline, CDR1 WSHSY and CDR2 SAAADI. The CDR3: CASRNRGEAKNIQYF. The CDR3 DNA reads TGCGCCAGCAGGAATCGGGGGGAGGCCAAAAACATTCAGTACTTC.

This sequence joins TRBV4-1 and TRBJ1-3, with 7 bases fitting TRBD1. The CDR3 consists of 15 residues. Per germline, CDR1 MGHRA and CDR2 YSYEKL. The V segment lost 4 bases and the J segment 5 bases; nucleotides outside the gene matches: 8. The CDR3 loop is CASSPGTASRNTIYF. The CDR3 nucleotides are TGCGCCAGCAGCCCGGGGACAGCCTCACGAAACACCATATATTTT.

By share, this clone ranks as medium-sized. The chain uses TRBV7-6 and TRBJ2-7; 10 nucleotides line up with TRBD1. Germline CDR1 is SGHVS and CDR2 is FNYEAQ. The V and J ends lost 5 bases and 5 bases, in that order; junction bases with no gene match: 15. The CDR3 contains 17 residues. The CDR3 nucleotides are TGTGCCAGCAGCGACTCGCCGGGACAGGGGAGGTTACACGAGCAGTACTTC. As protein: CASSDSPGQGRLHEQYF.

DNA for the CDR3: TGTGCCAGCAGTACCGGGACAGGGATTCAGCCCCAGCATTTT. Residues: CASSTGTGIQPQHF. The chain links TRBV6-2 or TRBV6-3 to TRBJ1-5; TRBD1 aligns across 9 bases. Trimming cost V 5 bases and J 6 bases; bases outside gene matches: 5. The germline V gene has CDR1 MNHEY and CDR2 SVGEGT. CDR3 length: 14 residues.